These 30 T cell receptor beta chains originate from one sample sequenced in a study of CD8 T cells in Susac syndrome. An input of about 0.45 to 1 ug of RNA was subjected to reverse transcription using random hexamers. TCRdb reprocessed the immunoSEQ multiplex PCR reads with MiXCR, giving one entry per CDR3 protein. The sample comprises approximately 100,000 distinct CDR3 sequences, 85% to 95% of which are singletons, and about 0.12% rests with the top ten. Source material: CD8+ T cells from PBMCs. The receptors derive from a human donor in good health.

The chain couples TRBV4-3 to TRBJ1-2; 9 bases align to TRBD1. V was clipped by 1 base and J by 6 bases; unmatched bases: 6. The CDR3 totals 15 residues. Germline loops: CDR1 LGHNA, CDR2 YSLEER. In DNA form, the CDR3 reads TGCGCCAGCAGCCAAGGACTAGGGACAGGGAATGGCTACACCTTC. Its protein is CASSQGLGTGNGYTF.

This sequence joins TRBV24-1 and TRBJ2-1; 16 bases are shared with TRBD2. CDR3 length equals 17 residues. CDR1 and CDR2 (germline): KGHDR, SFDVKD. V shed 9 bases and J 7 bases; nucleotides not matched to a gene: 11. CDR3 amino acids: CATGTSGRAGAPNEQFF. The CDR3 region has the DNA TGTGCCACCGGGACTAGCGGGAGGGCCGGCGCCCCGAATGAGCAGTTCTTC.

J is TRBJ2-7 and V is TRBV12-3 or TRBV12-4, with D possibly matching TRBD1 (5 bases). The CDR3 sequence is 13 residues long. Trimming cost V 5 bases and J 6 bases, with 14 bases left between them. The DNA for the CDR3 is TGTGCCAGCAGTGCGACGACAGTCTTCGAGCAGTACTTC. Encoded protein: CASSATTVFEQYF.

This chain joins TRBV2 and TRBJ1-1, with D maybe TRBD1 (5 bases). With 8 bases removed from V and 2 bases from J, the gap between germline ends came to 15 bases. Per the germline V gene, CDR1 is SNHLY and CDR2 is FYNNEI. The CDR3 sequence is 14 residues long. The DNA for the CDR3 is TGTGCCAGCGGCGGAGAGACAGTCAACACTGAAGCTTTCTTT. Amino acid sequence: CASGGETVNTEAFF.

The chain employs TRBV20-1 and TRBJ2-2, with D tentatively TRBD1 (5 bases). CDR1 DFQATT and CDR2 SNEGSKA come from the germline V gene (reference sequence). This CDR3 region has 15 residues. With 5 bases removed from V and 0 bases from J, the gap between germline ends came to 13 bases. DNA of the CDR3: TGCAGTGCTGGGGCCCGGTCGCCGAACACCGGGGAGCTGTTTTTT. It codes for CSAGARSPNTGELFF.

This chain connects TRBV30 to TRBJ1-1, with 10 positions matching TRBD1. V gave up 3 bases and J gave up 4 bases; unmatched junction bases: 14. The CDR3 has 17 residues. The germline V gene encodes CDR1 GTSNPN and CDR2 SVGIG (reference sequence). The CDR3 nucleotides are TGTGCCTGGAGCGTAATCCCGGGACAGGGGTTTCGCACTGAAGCTTTCTTT. This encodes CAWSVIPGQGFRTEAFF. Based on the CDR3 plus reference TRBV30 and TRBJ1-1, the full variable domain is SQTIHQWPATLVQPVGSPLSLECTVEGTSNPNLYWYRQAAGRGLQLLFYSVGIGQISSEVPQNLSASRPQDRQFILSSKKLLLSDSGFYLCAWSVIPGQGFRTEAFFGQGTRLTVV.

The chain uses TRBV12-3 or TRBV12-4 and TRBJ1-5; D might be TRBD1 (5 bases). V lost 1 base, J lost 4 bases, and 8 bases lay in between. The CDR3 has 14 residues. The CDR3 DNA reads TGTGCCAGCAGTTTAGAAAGGGGAAATCAGCCCCAGCATTTT. This translates into CASSLERGNQPQHF.

The chain combines TRBV15 with TRBJ2-3, with TRBD2 identical over 8 bases. The V gene's germline CDR1 is LNHNV and CDR2 YYDKDF (reference sequence). V was clipped by 5 bases and J by 5 bases; unmatched bases: 9. The CDR3 covers 15 residues. The DNA for the CDR3 is TGTGCCACCAGCCCCCCCGGGGGGGCGGTAGATACGCAGTATTTT. Translated: CATSPPGGAVDTQYF.

The chain links TRBV12-3 or TRBV12-4 to TRBJ1-2; D is perhaps TRBD1 (6 bases). This CDR3 is 11 amino acids long. Trimming shortened V by 8 bases and J by 7 bases, and 11 bases separated the two germline ends. As DNA, the CDR3 is TGTGCCAGCTGGGGGCAAGGTGGCTACACCTTC. Its protein is CASWGQGGYTF.

This chain uses TRBV4-3 with TRBJ2-2; the D is unclear. Germline CDR1 is LGHNA and CDR2 is YSLEER. This CDR3 has 14 amino acids. V was pared by 0 bases and J by 6 bases, with 8 bases between. This CDR3 is CASSQDKGPGELFF. CDR3 nucleotide sequence: TGCGCCAGCAGCCAAGATAAGGGTCCCGGGGAGCTGTTTTTT.

As regards this clonotype: One end of the junction does not line up with germline, which may come from a read error. This sequence joins TRBV20-1 and TRBJ2-3, with 8 positions matching TRBD2. This CDR3 region has 16 residues. From germline, CDR1 is DFQATT and CDR2 SNEGSKA (reference sequence). This CDR3 is CSASPTSGSRTDTQYF. The CDR3 DNA reads TGCAGTGCTAGTCCGACCAGCGGGAGTAGGACAGACACGCAGTATTTT.

The chain couples TRBV6-6 to TRBJ2-7; D is perhaps TRBD1 (6 bases). This CDR3 region has 14 residues. The germline V gene encodes CDR1 MNHNY and CDR2 SVGAGI (reference sequence). Between the trimmed V and J ends, which lost 6 bases and 5 bases, there was a span of 17 bases. CDR3: CASRLPGATNEQYF. For the CDR3, the DNA is TGTGCCAGCAGGCTCCCAGGGGCTACGAACGAGCAGTACTTC.

The CDR3 DNA is TGTGCCAGCAGCTTAGATTGGGCGGGAGGTGTTTCCTACGAGCAGTACTTC. Translated, it gives CASSLDWAGGVSYEQYF. The chain couples TRBV11-2 to TRBJ2-7, with TRBD2 matching over 8 bases. Germline lookup yields CDR1 SGHAT and CDR2 FQNNGV. The V and J ends lost 0 bases and 1 base, in that order; junction bases with no gene match: 8. The CDR3 runs to 17 residues.

The chain carries TRBV9 and TRBJ2-1; D call uncertain. CDR1 is SGDLS and CDR2 is YYNGEE in the germline V gene. This CDR3 region has 14 residues. The V end was cut by 3 bases, the J end by 7 bases, with 14 bases between. As DNA, the CDR3 is TGTGCCAGCAGCGGGGTGGATGCTACAAATGAGCAGTTCTTC. This gives the protein CASSGVDATNEQFF. Looking up the rest from reference TRBV9 and TRBJ2-1 gives the full variable domain: DSGVTQTPKHLITATGQRVTLRCSPRSGDLSVYWYQQSLDQGLQFLIQYYNGEERAKGNILERFSAQQFPDLHSELNLSSLELGDSALYFCASSGVDATNEQFFGPGTRLTVL.

V and J are TRBV6-2 or TRBV6-3 and TRBJ1-1; no definite D call. The CDR3 runs 13 residues. The germline V and J ends were trimmed by 7 bases and 1 base, with 10 bases remaining between them. In germline, CDR1 is MNHEY, CDR2 SVGEGT. The CDR3 protein is CASTVPQNTEAFF. The CDR3 region has the DNA TGTGCCAGCACCGTCCCGCAGAACACTGAAGCTTTCTTT.

This CDR3 is CASSSDRYGYTF. CDR3 in DNA: TGTGCCAGCAGTTCGGACCGCTATGGCTACACCTTC. J is TRBJ1-2 and V is TRBV6-2 or TRBV6-3; D is unclear. This CDR3 spans 12 amino acids. Trimming pared 4 bases from V and 4 bases from J, leaving 7 bases between. Germline-derived CDR1 and CDR2 are MNHEY and SVGEGT.

This clonotype was seen a single time. This rearrangement joins TRBV6-2 or TRBV6-3 to TRBJ1-5; tentative D call: TRBD1 (6 bases). Trimming took off 10 bases at V and 7 bases at J, with 11 bases between the two ends. The CDR3 has 11 amino acids. CDR1 and CDR2 from the germline V gene are MNHEY and SVGEGT. Here the CDR3 DNA reads TGTGCCACTTCGACAGGCCAGCCCCAGCATTTT. Translation: CATSTGQPQHF.

The rearrangement uses TRBV10-3 and TRBJ1-4; D remains unclear. Trimming took off 10 bases at V and 5 bases at J, with 17 bases between the two ends. The CDR3 runs 14 residues. The germline V gene has CDR1 ENHRY and CDR2 SYGVKD. CDR3 residues: CATSVQAKNEKLFF. The CDR3 nucleotides read TGTGCCACCTCGGTCCAGGCCAAGAATGAAAAACTGTTTTTT.

This chain connects TRBV13 to TRBJ1-4; 7 bases map to TRBD1. Germline CDR1 is PRHDT and CDR2 is FYEKMQ (reference sequence). The CDR3 spans 15 residues. The V and J ends lost 5 bases and 4 bases, in that order; junction bases with no gene match: 7. The CDR3, as DNA: TGTGCCAGCAGCGGCCCGGGACAGAGTAATGAAAAACTGTTTTTT. It translates to CASSGPGQSNEKLFF.

The chain uses TRBV7-9 and TRBJ1-4; TRBD1 might be the D (5 bases). CDR1 and CDR2 (germline): SEHNR, FQNEAQ (reference sequence). V was pared by 2 bases and J by 4 bases, with 11 bases between. This CDR3 is 15 amino acids long. DNA for the CDR3: TGTGCCAGCAGCTTACAGCGGCAGGGTAATGAAAAACTGTTTTTT. Translation gives CASSLQRQGNEKLFF.

This clonotype came up a few times. The rearrangement uses TRBV5-1 and TRBJ1-3, with no clear D. Germline V gives CDR1 SGHRS, CDR2 YFSETQ. CDR3 length: 15 residues. Deletions cut 3 bases from V and 0 bases from J, with 10 bases between. CDR3 nucleotides: TGCGCCAGCAGCTCGATGGCCTTCTCTGGAAACACCATATATTTT. Translated: CASSSMAFSGNTIYF. The complete variable domain, with remaining parts taken from reference TRBV5-1 and TRBJ1-3, reads KAGVTQTPRYLIKTRGQQVTLSCSPISGHRSVSWYQQTPGQGLQFLFEYFSETQRNKGNFPGRFSGRQFSNSRSEMNVSTLELGDSALYLCASSSMAFSGNTIYFGEGSWLTVV.

The gene calls are TRBV20-1 and TRBJ2-1; 10 bases are a match to TRBD2. The V segment lost 4 bases and the J segment 8 bases; nucleotides outside the gene matches: 8. This CDR3 has 14 residues. The germline CDR1 and CDR2 sequences are DFQATT and SNEGSKA (reference sequence). The CDR3 nucleotides are TGCAGTGCTACAGCGGGGGGGCTATCGGATGAGCAGTTCTTC. Encoded protein: CSATAGGLSDEQFF.

The rearrangement links TRBV10-3 to TRBJ2-1, with a tentative D call TRBD1 (6 bases). The CDR3 runs 15 residues. Per the germline V gene, CDR1 is ENHRY and CDR2 is SYGVKD. V dropped 4 bases and J dropped 6 bases, with 16 bases sitting between them. CDR3 region: CAISVGGRGANEQFF. The CDR3, as DNA: TGTGCCATCAGTGTAGGGGGTCGGGGAGCCAATGAGCAGTTCTTC.

The chain is built from TRBV12-3 or TRBV12-4 and TRBJ2-7; D unclear. The CDR3 consists of 13 residues. The V end lost 3 bases, the J end lost 3 bases, and 9 bases lay between the germline ends. The DNA for the CDR3 is TGTGCCAGCAGTTTTTCGGCCATCTACGAGCAGTACTTC. As protein: CASSFSAIYEQYF.

This rearrangement joins TRBV6-2 or TRBV6-3 to TRBJ2-7; the match to TRBD1 covers 11 bases. Germline V lookup: CDR1 MNHEY, CDR2 SVGEGT. V dropped 6 bases and J dropped 7; count of bases not matched to a gene: 14. This CDR3 spans 16 amino acids. DNA of the CDR3: TGTGCCAGCAGCCATCGGACCGGACAGGGGGCGCGGGAGCAGTACTTC. This codes for CASSHRTGQGAREQYF.

The chain employs TRBV28 and TRBJ2-3, with D possibly TRBD1 on 5 matching bases. From germline, CDR1 is MDHEN and CDR2 SYDVKM. This CDR3 spans 14 amino acids. Trimming left V 2 bases short and J 4 bases short, with 10 bases between. The CDR3 sequence: CASSLGQGADTQYF. Here the CDR3 DNA reads TGTGCCAGCAGTTTAGGGCAGGGTGCAGATACGCAGTATTTT.

This chain uses TRBV14 with TRBJ2-7; no definite D call. Germline V lookup: CDR1 SGHDN, CDR2 FVKESK. Trimming stripped 4 bases from V and 4 bases from J, with 8 bases between. This CDR3 is 12 amino acids long. The CDR3 nucleotides read TGTGCCAGCAGCCTGGGTTTTTACGAGCAGTACTTC. It codes for CASSLGFYEQYF.

As to this clonotype: As the CDR3 is not closed by the conserved phenylalanine or tryptophan, this likely results from a read error. This chain links TRBV12-3 or TRBV12-4 with TRBJ1-2; 11 nucleotides match TRBD1. The CDR3 has 15 residues. V lost 5 bases to trimming and J lost 4 bases; unmatched junction nucleotides: 6. The CDR3 sequence: CASSPGQGAIYGYTV. The CDR3 DNA sequence: TGTGCCAGCAGTCCAGGACAGGGGGCCATCTATGGCTACACCGTC.

The chain is built from TRBV28 and TRBJ1-1, with unresolved D. The length of the CDR3 is 11 residues. V lost 5 bases and J 10 bases, leaving 11 bases between the germline ends. CDR1 is MDHEN, CDR2 SYDVKM, per germline. The CDR3 nucleotides read TGTGCCAGCAGTGTCGGAGTGCGAGCTTTCTTT. Its translation is CASSVGVRAFF.

V and J are TRBV7-2 and TRBJ2-3; D possibly corresponds to TRBD1 (5 bases). Germline assignment: CDR1 SGHTA and CDR2 FQGNSA. V lost 1 base, J lost 7 bases, and 15 bases lay in between. This CDR3 region has 15 residues. The CDR3 loop is CASSLVQGMVNTQYF. The CDR3 DNA follows: TGTGCCAGCAGCTTAGTCCAGGGTATGGTAAATACGCAGTATTTT. Full variable domain (outside the CDR3, taken from reference TRBV7-2 and TRBJ2-3): GAGVSQSPSNKVTEKGKDVELRCDPISGHTALYWYRQSLGQGLEFLIYFQGNSAPDKSGLPSDRFSAERTGGSVSTLTIQRTQQEDSAVYLCASSLVQGMVNTQYFGPGTRLTVL.